This T cell receptor beta chain was sequenced during a study of blood T cell repertoires in COVID-19. The Seattle site enrolled patients during active infection and followed them longitudinally. Only a few counts were recorded for this clone. Per the original methods: How many nucleated cells were present was estimated from reference gene primer amplification. The assay was immunoSEQ multiplex PCR, and TCRdb's table has in-frame clones only and misses some. The V and J calls and clone size are taken from that table; D and trimming were inferred from the DNA. The sample lists roughly 340,000 clones, about nine tenths occurring once. The germline CDR1 and CDR2 sequences are MNHNS and SASEGT. V was trimmed by 3 bases and J by 3 bases, leaving 20 bases between them. The CDR3 has 17 residues.

The V gene is TRBV6-1, the J gene TRBJ1-1, with D possibly TRBD1 on 5 matching bases. This TCR derives from a woman aged 45-59 years with COVID-19, enrolled during active disease. Sequencing was carried out using peripheral blood. CDR3 sequence: CASSDAGIRMWDTEAFF. The CDR3, as DNA: TGTGCCAGCAGTGATGCAGGGATTAGAATGTGGGACACTGAAGCTTTCTTT.